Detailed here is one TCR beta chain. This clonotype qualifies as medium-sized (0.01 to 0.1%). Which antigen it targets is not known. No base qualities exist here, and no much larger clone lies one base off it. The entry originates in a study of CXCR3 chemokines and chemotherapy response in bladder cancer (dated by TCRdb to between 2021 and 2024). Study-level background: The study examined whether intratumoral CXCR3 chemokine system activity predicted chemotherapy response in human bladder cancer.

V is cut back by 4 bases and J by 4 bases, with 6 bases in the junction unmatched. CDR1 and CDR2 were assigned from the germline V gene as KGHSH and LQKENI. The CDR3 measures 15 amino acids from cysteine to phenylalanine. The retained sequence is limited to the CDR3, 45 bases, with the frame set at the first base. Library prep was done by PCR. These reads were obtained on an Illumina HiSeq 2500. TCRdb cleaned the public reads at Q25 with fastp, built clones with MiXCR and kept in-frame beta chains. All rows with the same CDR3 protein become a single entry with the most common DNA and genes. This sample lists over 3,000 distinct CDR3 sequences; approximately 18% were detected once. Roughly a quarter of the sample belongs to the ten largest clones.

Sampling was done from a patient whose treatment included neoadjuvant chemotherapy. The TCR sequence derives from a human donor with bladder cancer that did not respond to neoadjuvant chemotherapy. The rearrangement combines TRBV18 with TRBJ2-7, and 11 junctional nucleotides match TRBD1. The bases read TGTGCCAGCTCACGCCGGGGACAGGGGGAGTACGAGCAGTACTTC. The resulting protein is CASSRRGQGEYEQYF.